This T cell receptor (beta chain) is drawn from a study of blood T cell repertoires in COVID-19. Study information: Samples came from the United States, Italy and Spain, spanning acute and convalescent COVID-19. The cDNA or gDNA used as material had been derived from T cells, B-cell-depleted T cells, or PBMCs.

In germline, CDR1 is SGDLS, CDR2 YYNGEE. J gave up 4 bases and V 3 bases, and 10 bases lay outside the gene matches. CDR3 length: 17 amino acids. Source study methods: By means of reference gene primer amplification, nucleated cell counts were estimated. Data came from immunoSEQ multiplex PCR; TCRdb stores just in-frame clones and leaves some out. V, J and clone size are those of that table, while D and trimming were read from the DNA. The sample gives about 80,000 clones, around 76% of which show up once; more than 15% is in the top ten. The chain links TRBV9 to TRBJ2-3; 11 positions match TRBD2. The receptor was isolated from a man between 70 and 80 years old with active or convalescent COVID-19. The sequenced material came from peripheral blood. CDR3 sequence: CASSALAGGLGADTQYF. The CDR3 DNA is TGTGCCAGCAGCGCCCTAGCGGGGGGCCTGGGCGCAGATACGCAGTATTTT.